The TCR beta chain described here comes from a study of T cell changes during pregnancy in multiple sclerosis. The assay was immunoSEQ multiplex PCR, and TCRdb's table has in-frame clones only and misses some. The sample comprises roughly 110,000 clones, 85% to 95% of which are singletons, and roughly 0.78% rests with the top ten. From germline, CDR1 is KGHSH and CDR2 LQKENI. V dropped 6 bases and J dropped 0 bases, with 15 bases sitting between them. The CDR3 spans 15 residues. This chain links TRBV18 with TRBJ2-7; a weak D match, TRBD1 (6 bases). This receptor was identified in a female donor in good health, enrolled as a control in a pregnancy study. The sequencing here drew on peripheral blood, taken in the third trimester of pregnancy. Written as DNA, the CDR3 is TGTGCCAGCTCCCTCGACAGGCTTAGCTCCTACGAGCAGTACTTC. It translates to CASSLDRLSSYEQYF.